This T cell receptor beta chain was identified during a study of cytomegalovirus exposure and HLA in healthy donors. As concerns this clone: One junction end disagrees with the germline gene, perhaps due to a read error.

PCR involved 60 Vbeta and 13 Jbeta primers. The repertoire was sequenced with immunoSEQ multiplex PCR; TCRdb's copy has only in-frame clones and lacks some. The sample spans 60,000 or so clones; the ten largest clones claim about 10%. This CDR3 region has 14 residues. Germline values: CDR1 SSHAT, CDR2 FNYEAQ (reference sequence). Material for sequencing was PBMCs. The sequence was collected from a man aged 50 to 59 in good health and CMV-seropositive. V gene TRBV7-7 combines with J gene TRBJ2-2; TRBD1 matches at 7 bases. The CDR3 loop reads CASSFPGGTGELFF. CDR3 bases: TGTGCTAGCAGTTTTCCAGGGGGAACCGGGGAGCTGTTTTTT.